These 27 T cell receptor beta chains were sequenced from one sample in a study of spatial heterogeneity in lung cancer. Findings and limits, study-wide: Mutation tallies in tumors tracked expanded intratumoral alpha and beta TCR counts.

TCRdb reprocessed the 5' RACE reads with MiXCR, giving one entry per CDR3 protein. The sample holds fewer than 3,500 distinct CDR3 sequences, about 12% seen once. Time point here: sample taken at primary tumor resection. Antigens of these TCRs are unknown. This specimen was lung tumor tissue, taken at surgery. The receptors come from a male donor with early-stage non-small cell lung cancer.

This clonotype is categorized as medium-sized. This rearrangement joins TRBV6-2 or TRBV6-3 to TRBJ1-4; D is undetermined. The germline gives CDR1 MNHEY, CDR2 SVGEGT. V was cut by 5 bases and J by 8 bases, with 18 bases left in between. CDR3 length equals 15 residues. CDR3 sequence: CASSHPPDSREKLFF. The DNA for the CDR3 is TGTGCCAGCAGTCACCCTCCGGACTCCAGGGAAAAACTGTTTTTT.

This clonotype ranks as medium-sized. V and J are TRBV19 and TRBJ1-4; no clear D gene. V lost 3 bases and J lost 0, with 8 bases in between. The CDR3 extends over 15 amino acids. Germline CDR1 and CDR2: LNHDA and SQIVND (reference sequence). In DNA form, the CDR3 reads TGTGCCAGTAGTATTTGGGGATCAACTAATGAAAAACTGTTTTTT. Residues: CASSIWGSTNEKLFF.

The table lists this clonotype with a few counts. This chain joins TRBV27 and TRBJ2-7; a weak D match, TRBD1 (6 bases). The CDR3 runs 14 residues. Germline assignment: CDR1 MNHEY and CDR2 SMNVEV (reference sequence). Trimming cost V 5 bases and J 7 bases, with 18 bases left between them. In DNA, the CDR3 is TGTGCCAGCAGTCCTTCCAACAGGGCCTGGGAGCAGTACTTC. Translation: CASSPSNRAWEQYF.

V is TRBV9 and J is TRBJ2-7, with 8 positions matching TRBD1. J lost 3 bases, V lost 2 bases, and 4 bases had no gene match. Per the germline V gene, CDR1 is SGDLS and CDR2 is YYNGEE. CDR3 length equals 14 residues. The CDR3 DNA reads as TGTGCCAGCAGCGTCGCAGGGGGCCGCTACGAGCAGTACTTC. Translation: CASSVAGGRYEQYF.

By proportion, this clonotype is medium-sized. The rearrangement joins TRBV10-3 to TRBJ1-2; 10 bases line up with TRBD1. CDR1 ENHRY and CDR2 SYGVKD come from the germline V gene. The CDR3 contains 14 residues. Trimming cost V 0 bases and J 6 bases; bases outside gene matches: 1. For the CDR3, the DNA is TGTGCCATCAGTGAGTCAGGACAGGGGGATGGCTACACCTTC. Its protein product is CAISESGQGDGYTF.

This clonotype was counted between two and nine times. The chain uses TRBV5-1 and TRBJ2-1; 7 positions match TRBD2. The CDR3 extends over 13 amino acids. V dropped 5 bases and J dropped 3; count of bases not matched to a gene: 2. Germline CDR1 is SGHRS and CDR2 is YFSETQ. CDR3 amino acids: CASRPGGYNEQFF. Here the CDR3 DNA reads TGCGCCAGCAGACCGGGAGGCTACAATGAGCAGTTCTTC.

By proportion, this clonotype is medium-sized. The chain recombines TRBV20-1 with TRBJ2-1, with 7 bases aligning to TRBD1. The CDR3 length is 14 residues. The germline V gene encodes CDR1 DFQATT and CDR2 SNEGSKA (reference sequence). J gave up 4 bases and V 6 bases, and 9 bases lay outside the gene matches. CDR3 sequence: CSATTGTSYNEQFF. The CDR3, as DNA: TGCAGTGCAACGACAGGGACATCATACAATGAGCAGTTCTTC.

The gene calls are TRBV4-2 and TRBJ1-4; D is undetermined. Trimming removed 4 bases from V and 5 bases from J, with 11 bases in between. This CDR3 has 14 amino acids. CDR1 and CDR2 (germline): LGHNA, YNFKEQ. CDR3 nucleotides: TGTGCCAGCAGCCTCACCCGGCCCAATGAAAAACTGTTTTTT. It is translated as CASSLTRPNEKLFF.

This clonotype is medium-sized (0.01 to 0.1%) in the sample. The chain couples TRBV2 to TRBJ2-7; possible D gene TRBD2, 6 bases. Germline V CDR1 and CDR2: SNHLY, FYNNEI. V lost 7 bases, J lost 4 bases, and 14 bases lay in between. The CDR3 sequence is 13 residues long. The CDR3 region has the DNA TGTGCCAGCATGGACGGCGGGGTATACGAGCAGTACTTC. This encodes CASMDGGVYEQYF.

By share, this clonotype counts as medium-sized. The chain combines TRBV24-1 with TRBJ2-1; 11 bases map to TRBD2. V lost 5 bases, J lost 7 bases, and 3 bases stayed unmatched. The germline CDR1 and CDR2 sequences are KGHDR and SFDVKD. The CDR3 is 14 residues long. CDR3 region: CATSGLAGRNEQFF. In nucleotides, the CDR3 is TGTGCCACCAGTGGACTAGCGGGGAGGAATGAGCAGTTCTTC.

By frequency in the sample, this clonotype is medium-sized. This chain links TRBV27 with TRBJ1-3; D remains unclear. Germline V gene lookup returns CDR1 MNHEY and CDR2 SMNVEV (reference sequence). The V and J ends lost 8 bases and 2 bases respectively, with 19 bases between them. The CDR3 sequence is 16 residues long. CDR3 amino acids: CASSEGMGYAGNTIYF. CDR3 nucleotide sequence: TGTGCCAGCTCCGAAGGAATGGGATATGCTGGAAACACCATATATTTT.

In its sample, this clonotype ranks as medium-sized. This chain joins TRBV5-5 and TRBJ2-7; no clear D gene. Germline values: CDR1 SGHKS, CDR2 YYEKEE (reference sequence). V was cut by 4 bases and J by 0 bases, with 14 bases left in between. The CDR3 is 15 amino acids. Written as DNA, the CDR3 is TGTGCCAGCAGCGCCCCAAACATAAACTCCTACGAGCAGTACTTC. Translated, it gives CASSAPNINSYEQYF. Full variable domain (remainder filled in from reference TRBV5-5 and TRBJ2-7): DAGVTQSPTHLIKTRGQQVTLRCSPISGHKSVSWYQQVLGQGPQFIFQYYEKEERGRGNFPDRFSARQFPNYSSELNVNALLLGDSALYLCASSAPNINSYEQYFGPGTRLTVT.

This clonotype showed up many times. The chain recombines TRBV7-2 with TRBJ1-5, with TRBD1 identical over 7 bases. The V segment lost 6 bases and the J segment 0 bases; nucleotides outside the gene matches: 5. This CDR3 is built from 15 residues. CDR1 and CDR2 (germline): SGHTA, FQGNSA. The CDR3 here is CASSSQGNSNQPQHF. In DNA form, the CDR3 reads TGTGCCAGCAGTTCACAGGGGAATAGCAATCAGCCCCAGCATTTT.

This clonotype is classed as medium-sized (0.01 to 0.1%). The chain recombines TRBV20-1 with TRBJ1-5, with D maybe TRBD1 (5 bases). CDR1 DFQATT and CDR2 SNEGSKA come from the germline V gene (reference sequence). Deletions cut 6 bases from V and 3 bases from J, with 15 bases between. The CDR3 runs 14 residues. The CDR3 nucleotides read TGCAGTGCCCCTCCCGACAGCTACAATCAGCCCCAGCATTTT. It encodes CSAPPDSYNQPQHF.

This rearrangement joins TRBV5-4 to TRBJ2-7; a possible D gene is TRBD1 (5 bases). This CDR3 region has 14 residues. Trimming removed 0 bases from V and 0 bases from J, with 7 bases in between. Germline loops: CDR1 SGHNT, CDR2 YYREEE (reference sequence). This CDR3 is CASSLGDSSYEQYF. In DNA form, the CDR3 reads TGTGCCAGCAGCTTGGGCGACAGCTCCTACGAGCAGTACTTC. Full variable domain (remainder filled in from reference TRBV5-4 and TRBJ2-7): ETGVTQSPTHLIKTRGQQVTLRCSSQSGHNTVSWYQQALGQGPQFIFQYYREEENGRGNFPPRFSGLQFPNYSSELNVNALELDDSALYLCASSLGDSSYEQYFGPGTRLTVT.

By frequency in the sample, this clonotype is medium-sized (0.01 to 0.1%). The V gene is TRBV29-1, the J gene TRBJ1-2, with 10 bases that match TRBD1. This CDR3 has 12 residues. The germline gives CDR1 SQVTM, CDR2 ANQGSEA. With V trimmed by 7 bases and J by 8 bases, 7 bases remained unmatched. The CDR3, as DNA: TGCAGCGGCGGGACAGGGGAAAACGGCTACACCTTC. The encoded protein is CSGGTGENGYTF.

This clonotype was counted only a few times. The chain has TRBV12-3 or TRBV12-4 and TRBJ1-2, with D uncertain. Between the trimmed V and J ends, which lost 1 base and 2 bases, there was a span of 5 bases. This CDR3 has 13 amino acids. The DNA for the CDR3 is TGTGCCAGCAGTTTAGAGGGCAACTATGGCTACACCTTC. The encoded protein is CASSLEGNYGYTF.

This clonotype is deemed medium-sized. The J gene is TRBJ2-7, the V gene TRBV12-3 or TRBV12-4; D is possibly TRBD1 (5 bases). V lost 5 bases to trimming and J lost 5 bases, with 16 bases between them. This CDR3 contains 14 residues. CDR3 coding DNA: TGTGCCAGCAGTGGACACCCACTTTGGGACGAGCAGTACTTC. This translates into CASSGHPLWDEQYF.

This clonotype is medium-sized by share. CDR3 nucleotides: TGTGCCAGCGGACAATTACAGCCCCAGCATTTT. It encodes CASGQLQPQHF. The chain employs TRBV27 and TRBJ1-5; tentative D call: TRBD1 (5 bases). Deletions cut 8 bases from V and 7 bases from J, with 9 bases between. The CDR3 runs to 11 residues. CDR1 is MNHEY, CDR2 SMNVEV, per germline (reference sequence).

Judged by abundance, this clonotype is medium-sized (0.01 to 0.1%). The chain carries TRBV12-3 or TRBV12-4 and TRBJ1-1; D unclear. Trimming stripped 6 bases from V and 7 bases from J, with 15 bases between. The CDR3 extends over 13 amino acids. The CDR3 sequence: CASSLSGGDEAFF. The CDR3 nucleotides read TGTGCCAGCAGCCTTTCAGGAGGAGATGAAGCTTTCTTT.

This clonotype is medium-sized by share. The rearrangement joins TRBV7-2 to TRBJ1-5; 8 bases line up with TRBD1. The V gene's germline CDR1 is SGHTA and CDR2 FQGNSA. V trimming: 6 bases; J trimming: 0 bases; junction bases outside the gene matches: 4. The CDR3 has 15 amino acids. The CDR3 spells CASSRDRGSNQPQHF. CDR3 nucleotides: TGTGCCAGCAGTCGAGACAGGGGTAGCAATCAGCCCCAGCATTTT.

This clonotype is deemed medium-sized. Here the CDR3 DNA reads TGTGCCTGGAGTGTACCCGGGGAGCTGTTTTTT. It encodes CAWSVPGELFF. The gene calls are TRBV30 and TRBJ2-2; no definite D call. Germline CDR1 reads GTSNPN; CDR2 reads SVGIG (reference sequence). CDR3 size: 11 residues. Deletions cut 0 bases from V and 6 bases from J, with 2 bases between.

This clonotype has a single count. The chain is built from TRBV3-1 and TRBJ2-3, with 11 bases identical to TRBD2. Germline lookup yields CDR1 LGHDT and CDR2 YNNKEL (reference sequence). After removal of 5 bases from V and 5 bases from J, the junction contained 3 bases not matched to a gene. The CDR3 totals 14 residues. The CDR3 is CASSNGLAGDTQYF. The CDR3 DNA sequence: TGTGCCAGCAGCAATGGACTAGCGGGAGATACGCAGTATTTT.

V is TRBV16 and J is TRBJ2-4; TRBD1 might be the D (6 bases). Germline lookup yields CDR1 KGHSY and CDR2 FQNENV. Trimming shortened V by 4 bases and J by 8 bases, and 12 bases separated the two germline ends. The CDR3 loop spans 13 amino acids. CDR3 DNA: TGTGCCAGCAGCCCTACAGGGCCGGACATTCAGTACTTC. It is translated as CASSPTGPDIQYF.

Within the sample, this clonotype is medium-sized. The chain links TRBV7-2 to TRBJ2-7; 13 nucleotides agree with TRBD2. The CDR3 length is 18 residues. V dropped 4 bases and J dropped 0; count of bases not matched to a gene: 9. Germline values: CDR1 SGHTA, CDR2 FQGNSA. The CDR3 loop reads CASSSKIGTSGISYEQYF. The CDR3 coding sequence is TGTGCCAGCAGCTCAAAAATAGGGACTAGCGGGATCTCCTACGAGCAGTACTTC.

This clonotype rates as medium-sized (0.01 to 0.1%). The chain recombines TRBV15 with TRBJ2-5; TRBD2 aligns across 8 bases. The ends lost 4 bases at V and 3 bases at J; junction bases unmatched: 7. CDR3 length equals 15 residues. CDR1 and CDR2 from the germline V gene are LNHNV and YYDKDF (reference sequence). DNA for the CDR3: TGTGCCACCAGCACCCGGGGGGGGGTCGAAGAGACCCAGTACTTC. It codes for CATSTRGGVEETQYF. The entire variable domain, with the rest obtained from reference TRBV15 and TRBJ2-5, is as follows: DAMVIQNPRYQVTQFGKPVTLSCSQTLNHNVMYWYQQKSSQAPKLLFHYYDKDFNNEADTPDNFQSRRPNTSFCFLDIRSPGLGDTAMYLCATSTRGGVEETQYFGPGTRLLVL.

This clonotype was seen a single time. Its ends do not fully match the called genes, so a read error is possible. The CDR3 sequence: CASSWDKTYGYTF. The CDR3 DNA reads TGCGCCAGCAGCTGGGACAAGACTTATGGCTACACTTTC. The V and J genes are TRBV5-1 and TRBJ1-2, with a weak D call TRBD1 (6 bases). Germline assignment: CDR1 SGHRS and CDR2 YFSETQ. CDR3 length: 13 amino acids.